This T cell receptor beta chain is drawn from a study of blood T cell repertoires in COVID-19. Study-level information: Specimens from acute and convalescent COVID-19 originated in the United States, Italy and Spain. T cells, B-cell-depleted T cells, or PBMCs provided the cDNA or gDNA that served as material.

As originally analysed: Amplifying reference gene primers gave estimates of nucleated cell counts. Here immunoSEQ multiplex PCR was the method, and the copy in TCRdb shows in-frame clones only, minus some. V, J and clone size derive from that table, while D and trimming were established from the DNA sequence. The data show 140,000 to 150,000 clones, 80% to 85% seen once. The CDR3 totals 18 residues. CDR1 LNHDA and CDR2 SQIVND come from the germline V gene (reference sequence). The V segment lost 3 bases and the J segment 5 bases; nucleotides outside the gene matches: 15. The sequencing input was peripheral blood. The chain links TRBV19 to TRBJ1-1; 10 bases match TRBD1. This receptor was obtained from a human donor in a cohort sampled during active COVID-19. The CDR3 reads CASSIERDRGTIRTEAFF. CDR3 in DNA: TGTGCCAGTAGTATTGAAAGGGACAGGGGAACCATTAGGACTGAAGCTTTCTTT.